At least ten counts were recorded for the clone carrying this T cell receptor beta chain. Its cognate antigen is unknown. This sample is part of a study of regulatory T cells in long-lasting Graves disease. The time point denotes: newly diagnosed GD, antithyroid drugs for less than 3 months. There was RNA extracted from PBMCs, and the TCR library was made from it. General study results and limits: Among persistent patients, a larger number of public clonotypes were shared (approximately 3,000) than among newly diagnosed patients (about 1,000).

To make TCR beta libraries, researchers used iRepertoire HTBI primers and Arm-PCR of CDR3 regions. Authors' analysis steps: Samples collectively showed around 56 TRBV and around 15 TRBJ segments. TCRdb re-analysed the multiplex PCR reads in MiXCR, keeping a single row per CDR3 protein. None of the V and J calls come from the authors' own analysis; TCRdb made them. The data hold about 450,000 distinct CDR3 sequences, with less than 20% observed a single time. Another study also made use of these data, one on T cells in Graves' hyperthyroidism and ophthalmopathy.

The specimen comprised peripheral blood mononuclear cells (PBMCs), sampled at new diagnosis, from a patient treated with antithyroid drugs. The origin of this receptor is a woman aged 25 to 39 with Graves disease.

CDR3 coding DNA: TGTGCCAGCAGCCAACGATCTGGCCGGAGTGACGAGCAGTACTTC. Protein sequence: CASSQRSGRSDEQYF. The chain couples TRBV14 to TRBJ2-7; no clear D. The V end was cut by 2 bases, the J end by 5 bases, with 16 bases between. The CDR3 extends over 15 amino acids. Germline V gene data show CDR1 as SGHDN and CDR2 as FVKESK. Full variable domain (rest looked up from reference TRBV14 and TRBJ2-7): EAGVTQFPSHSVIEKGQTVTLRCDPISGHDNLYWYRRVMGKEIKFLLHFVKESKQDESGMPNNRFLAERTGGTYSTLKVQPAELEDSGVYFCASSQRSGRSDEQYFGPGTRLTVT.